This TCR beta chain was recorded in a study of graft-versus-host responses after intestinal transplantation. TCRdb keeps only in-frame clones here, not all; method: immunoSEQ multiplex PCR. The sample comprises about 120,000 clones, just over 90% of which are singletons, and approximately 0.18% rests with the top ten. Regarding this clone: Its antigen is still unknown.

The germline CDR1 and CDR2 sequences are MNHNS and SASEGT. With 7 bases removed from V and 1 base from J, the gap between germline ends came to 11 bases. The CDR3 totals 14 residues. This TCR derives from a human donor who received an intestinal transplant. V gene TRBV6-1 combines with J gene TRBJ2-1, with D unclear. The source material was unstimulated CD4+ T cells sorted from spleen or lymph node cells, sampled before intestinal transplant. CDR3 coding DNA: TGTGCCAGCATCAAGGCGAGGTCCTACAATGAGCAGTTCTTC. Protein sequence: CASIKARSYNEQFF.